The 20 T cell receptor beta chains below all came from one sample that was sequenced in a study of blood T cells in healthy people across ages. Next came a second PCR, run for roughly 6 to 11 cycles, which used a sample-barcoded 5' primer along with a J-beta primer mix. TCRdb ran MiXCR on the 5' RACE reads and lists one entry per CDR3 protein. The data show about 970,000 distinct CDR3 sequences, with roughly 51% seen just once and about a fifth held by the top ten. Source material: blood. These receptors were obtained from a woman in her fifties or sixties in good health.

Ten or more counts support this clonotype. V gene TRBV11-2 combines with J gene TRBJ2-5; 8 bases are a match to TRBD1. CDR1 and CDR2 from the germline V gene are SGHAT and FQNNGV. The CDR3 length is 14 residues. Germline trimming cut 3 bases from V and 5 bases from J; bases unmatched to any gene: 5. The CDR3 region is CASSFSQGVETQYF. For the CDR3, the DNA is TGTGCCAGCAGCTTCTCACAGGGGGTTGAGACCCAGTACTTC.

In the case of this clonotype: An end of the junction differs from the germline gene, which may be a read error. The chain employs TRBV7-8 and TRBJ2-7; 7 bases map to TRBD1. The germline V gene has CDR1 SGHVS and CDR2 FQNEAQ. This CDR3 has 13 amino acids. This CDR3 reads CACSFDRDYEQYF. The CDR3 DNA is TGTGCCTGCAGCTTCGACAGGGACTACGAGCAGTACTTC.

CDR3 protein: CASSLSSGSGAYF. The CDR3 bases are TGCGCCAGCAGCTTGTCTAGCGGGAGCGGGGCGTACTTC. This chain links TRBV5-1 with TRBJ2-5, with 10 positions matching TRBD2. Losses at the gene ends were 1 base for V and 13 bases for J; bases not matched to a gene: 7. The CDR3 is made up of 13 amino acids. Per the germline V gene, CDR1 is SGHRS and CDR2 is YFSETQ.

This clonotype has only one observation. The chain joins TRBV25-1 to TRBJ1-5, with TRBD1 as a possible D gene (5 bases). Per germline, CDR1 MGHDK and CDR2 SYGVNS. The CDR3 totals 14 residues. V lost 4 bases and J 5 bases, leaving 12 bases between the germline ends. This CDR3 reads CASSGPPGDQPQHF. In nucleotides, the CDR3 is TGTGCCAGCAGTGGACCTCCGGGGGATCAGCCCCAGCATTTT. Full variable domain (rest looked up from reference TRBV25-1 and TRBJ1-5): EADIYQTPRYLVIGTGKKITLECSQTMGHDKMYWYQQDPGMELHLIHYSYGVNSTEKGDLSSESTVSRIRTEHFPLTLESARPSHTSQYLCASSGPPGDQPQHFGDGTRLSIL.

This clonotype was counted between two and nine times. The V and J genes are TRBV30 and TRBJ1-1; D possibly corresponds to TRBD1 (5 bases). CDR3 length: 15 residues. Trimming removed 0 bases at V and 1 base at J, with 12 bases between. CDR1 is GTSNPN, CDR2 SVGIG, per germline (reference sequence). The CDR3 is CAWSVSGQPNTEAFF. Here the CDR3 DNA reads TGTGCCTGGAGTGTTTCAGGGCAGCCGAACACTGAAGCTTTCTTT.

The chain recombines TRBV27 with TRBJ2-7; D unresolved. V shed 2 bases and J shed 1 base, with 12 bases lying between them. Germline V gene data show CDR1 as MNHEY and CDR2 as SMNVEV (reference sequence). This CDR3 is built from 15 residues. The CDR3 DNA is TGTGCCAGCAGTTTACGGGTCAGCACGTCCTACGAGCAGTACTTC. Protein sequence: CASSLRVSTSYEQYF.

The V call is TRBV20-1, the J call TRBJ1-5, with D perhaps TRBD1 (6 bases). The CDR3 spans 13 residues. Per germline, CDR1 DFQATT and CDR2 SNEGSKA (reference sequence). Trimming stripped 6 bases from V and 3 bases from J, with 12 bases between. The CDR3 loop is CSAPRGANQPQHF. In nucleotides, the CDR3 is TGCAGTGCCCCCCGGGGGGCCAATCAGCCCCAGCATTTT.

The rearrangement links TRBV5-1 to TRBJ2-4, with D possibly being TRBD1 or TRBD2 (5 bases each). The DNA end is more similar to TRBJ2-7, so the J call may be wrong. This CDR3 has 15 amino acids. Germline lookup yields CDR1 SGHRS and CDR2 YFSETQ. The CDR3 DNA sequence: TGCGCCAGCAGCTTGTTTCCGGGACCAACCTACGAGCAGTACTTC. Its protein product is CASSLFPGPTYEQYF.

V gene TRBV7-9 combines with J gene TRBJ2-7; 9 bases fit TRBD1. From germline, CDR1 is SEHNR and CDR2 FQNEAQ (reference sequence). V trimming: 5 bases; J trimming: 4 bases; junction bases outside the gene matches: 21. The CDR3 runs 19 residues. CDR3 amino acids: CASSPSYHLRGQGPYEQYF. For the CDR3, the DNA is TGTGCCAGCAGCCCCTCCTACCACCTCCGGGGACAGGGTCCTTACGAGCAGTACTTC.

This chain joins TRBV7-2 and TRBJ2-1; 10 nucleotides line up with TRBD1. Germline V gene data show CDR1 as SGHTA and CDR2 as FQGNSA. The CDR3 consists of 13 residues. J was trimmed by 12 bases and V by 5 bases; bases with no gene match: 7. CDR3 sequence reads: CASSERQGARQFF. The CDR3 DNA is TGTGCCAGCAGCGAGCGACAGGGGGCAAGGCAGTTCTTC.

The J gene is TRBJ1-2, the V gene TRBV7-9; no clear D gene. Trimming pared 9 bases from V and 3 bases from J, leaving 14 bases between. Germline-derived CDR1 and CDR2 are SEHNR and FQNEAQ (reference sequence). The CDR3 extends over 13 amino acids. The DNA for the CDR3 is TGTGCCAGTCGGGAGCAGACGTACTATGGCTACACCTTC. This gives the protein CASREQTYYGYTF.

This clonotype was recorded a few times. V gene TRBV20-1 combines with J gene TRBJ1-4, with 7 bases identical to TRBD1. CDR1 is DFQATT and CDR2 is SNEGSKA in the germline V gene (reference sequence). V trimming: 2 bases; J trimming: 7 bases; junction bases outside the gene matches: 7. The CDR3 consists of 14 residues. The CDR3: CSARTGAGTEKLFF. For the CDR3, the DNA is TGCAGTGCTAGAACAGGGGCGGGTACTGAAAAACTGTTTTTT.

V usage is TRBV14 and J usage is TRBJ2-7; 10 bases are a match to TRBD1. TRBJ2-1 matches the DNA end more closely, so the J call is doubtful. Germline V CDR1 and CDR2: SGHDN, FVKESK. The CDR3 sequence is 16 residues long. CDR3 sequence (DNA): TGTGCCAGCAGAGGAACCGGGACAGGGGAGTCGAATGAGCAGTTCTTC. Translating it yields CASRGTGTGESNEQFF.

This sequence joins TRBV20-1 and TRBJ2-1, with 8 bases lining up with TRBD1. With 1 base clipped from V and 7 bases from J, the junction kept 9 bases outside the gene matches. The germline V gene encodes CDR1 DFQATT and CDR2 SNEGSKA (reference sequence). The CDR3 has 15 amino acids. The CDR3 region is CSARGRRQGLNEQFF. The CDR3 coding sequence is TGCAGTGCTAGAGGAAGACGACAGGGGCTAAATGAGCAGTTCTTC.

This clonotype was seen a handful of times. A clone one base away is much larger, so this may be a read error. The chain links TRBV7-2 to TRBJ2-3; unclear D gene. The germline CDR1 and CDR2 sequences are SGHTA and FQGNSA. The CDR3 totals 12 residues. The chain's CDR3 is CASRRLTDTRYF. The CDR3 nucleotides are TGTGCCAGCAGGAGGCTCACAGATACGCGGTATTTT.

This clonotype has only a few counts. The rearrangement links TRBV20-1 to TRBJ1-6; tentative D call: TRBD1 (5 bases). There are 15 residues in the CDR3. Trimming removed 3 bases from V and 10 bases from J, with 19 bases in between. Germline V gives CDR1 DFQATT, CDR2 SNEGSKA (reference sequence). CDR3 DNA sequence: TGCAGTGCTAGTGGTGGGAGTGGGGGTCCCTCACCCCTCCACTTT. Amino acid sequence: CSASGGSGGPSPLHF.

This clonotype was counted between two and nine times. The chain combines TRBV7-9 with TRBJ1-5; no firm D call. CDR1 SEHNR and CDR2 FQNEAQ come from the germline V gene (reference sequence). The V and J ends lost 4 bases and 6 bases respectively, with 16 bases between them. The CDR3 extends over 15 amino acids. CDR3 amino acids: CASSSSSGVGQPQHF. CDR3 nucleotide sequence: TGTGCCAGCAGCTCCTCATCGGGTGTCGGTCAGCCCCAGCATTTT.

The chain is built from TRBV7-8 and TRBJ2-1; 9 bases are shared with TRBD1. V lost 8 bases, J lost 7 bases, and 12 bases stayed unmatched. Per germline, CDR1 SGHVS and CDR2 FQNEAQ. CDR3 length equals 15 residues. In DNA form, the CDR3 reads TGTGCCAGCGATCACAGGGGGCTAAGGAGTAATGAGCAGTTCTTC. Translation: CASDHRGLRSNEQFF. The full variable domain, in which reference TRBV7-8 and TRBJ2-1 provide the parts outside the CDR3, is GAGVSQSPRYKVAKRGQDVALRCDPISGHVSLFWYQQALGQGPEFLTYFQNEAQLDKSGLPSDRFFAERPEGSVSTLKIQRTQQEDSAVYLCASDHRGLRSNEQFFGPGTRLTVL.

The V call is TRBV28, the J call TRBJ2-3; a possible D gene is TRBD2 (6 bases). The CDR3 sequence is 12 residues long. The germline CDR1 and CDR2 sequences are MDHEN and SYDVKM. The V end lost 3 bases, the J end lost 11 bases, and 12 bases lay between the germline ends. CDR3 in amino acids: CASSFGLTWQYF. CDR3 DNA sequence: TGTGCCAGCAGTTTTGGACTAACTTGGCAGTATTTT.

In this sample, this clonotype turned up a few times. V gene TRBV29-1 combines with J gene TRBJ2-5; D is possibly TRBD1 or TRBD2 (5 bases each). The CDR3 spans 11 residues. Germline V gene sequence: CDR1 SQVTM, CDR2 ANQGSEA. V shed 7 bases and J shed 1 base, with 7 bases lying between them. CDR3 in amino acids: CSEGRQETQYF. For the CDR3, the DNA is TGCAGCGAGGGACGCCAAGAGACCCAGTACTTC.